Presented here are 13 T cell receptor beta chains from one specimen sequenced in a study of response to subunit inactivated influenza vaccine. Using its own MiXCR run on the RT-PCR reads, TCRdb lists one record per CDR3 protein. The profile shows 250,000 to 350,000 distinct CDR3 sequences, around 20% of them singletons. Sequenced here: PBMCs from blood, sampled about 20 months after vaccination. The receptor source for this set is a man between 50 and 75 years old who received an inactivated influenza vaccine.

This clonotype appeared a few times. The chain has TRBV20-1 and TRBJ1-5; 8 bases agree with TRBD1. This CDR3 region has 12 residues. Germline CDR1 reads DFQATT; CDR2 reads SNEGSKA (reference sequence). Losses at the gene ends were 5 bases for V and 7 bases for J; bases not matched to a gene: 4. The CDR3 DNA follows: TGCAGTGCTTCCGGACAGGGACAGCCCCAGCATTTT. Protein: CSASGQGQPQHF.

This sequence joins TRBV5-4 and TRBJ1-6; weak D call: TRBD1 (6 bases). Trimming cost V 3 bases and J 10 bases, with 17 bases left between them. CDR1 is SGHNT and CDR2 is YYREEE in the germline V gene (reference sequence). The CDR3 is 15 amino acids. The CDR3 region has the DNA TGTGCCAGCAGCTCATCATCACAGGGATCCTCACCCCTCCACTTT. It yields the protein CASSSSSQGSSPLHF.

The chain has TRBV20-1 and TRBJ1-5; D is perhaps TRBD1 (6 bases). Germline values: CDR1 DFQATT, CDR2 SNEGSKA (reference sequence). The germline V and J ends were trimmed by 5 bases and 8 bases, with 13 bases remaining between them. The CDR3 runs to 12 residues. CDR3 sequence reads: CSALQGSEPQHF. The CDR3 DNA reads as TGCAGTGCTCTCCAGGGGAGCGAGCCCCAGCATTTT.

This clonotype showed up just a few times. CDR3 loop: CASSQRRSGTENTEAFF. CDR3 DNA: TGTGCCAGCAGCCAACGTCGATCCGGGACGGAGAACACTGAAGCTTTCTTT. This chain connects TRBV7-9 to TRBJ1-1; TRBD1 might be the D (5 bases). This CDR3 spans 17 amino acids. V was trimmed by 5 bases and J by 1 base, leaving 20 bases between them. CDR1 and CDR2 from the germline V gene are SEHNR and FQNEAQ (reference sequence).

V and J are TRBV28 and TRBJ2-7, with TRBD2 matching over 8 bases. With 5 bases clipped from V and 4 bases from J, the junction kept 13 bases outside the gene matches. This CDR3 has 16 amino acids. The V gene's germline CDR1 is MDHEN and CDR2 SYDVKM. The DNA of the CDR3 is TGTGCCAGCAGTCCAATTAGCGGGATGGAGGCTTACGAGCAGTACTTC. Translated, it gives CASSPISGMEAYEQYF.

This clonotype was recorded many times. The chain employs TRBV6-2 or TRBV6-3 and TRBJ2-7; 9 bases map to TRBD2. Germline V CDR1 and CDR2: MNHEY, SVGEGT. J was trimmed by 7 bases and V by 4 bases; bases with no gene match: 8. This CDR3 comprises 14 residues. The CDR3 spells CASSFLGLAYEQYF. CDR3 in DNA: TGTGCCAGCAGTTTCCTTGGACTAGCGTATGAGCAGTACTTC.

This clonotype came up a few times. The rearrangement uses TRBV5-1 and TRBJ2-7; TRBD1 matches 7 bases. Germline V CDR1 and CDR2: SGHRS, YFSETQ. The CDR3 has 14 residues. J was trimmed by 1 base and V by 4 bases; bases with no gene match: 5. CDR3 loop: CASSGGQRSYEQYF. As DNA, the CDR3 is TGCGCCAGCAGCGGGGGACAGAGGTCCTACGAGCAGTACTTC.

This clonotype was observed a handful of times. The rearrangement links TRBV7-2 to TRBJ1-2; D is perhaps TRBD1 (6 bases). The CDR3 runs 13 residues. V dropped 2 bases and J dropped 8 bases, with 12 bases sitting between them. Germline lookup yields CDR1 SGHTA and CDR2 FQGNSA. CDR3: CASSLYPGAGYTF. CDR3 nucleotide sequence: TGTGCCAGCAGCTTATACCCAGGGGCAGGCTACACCTTC.

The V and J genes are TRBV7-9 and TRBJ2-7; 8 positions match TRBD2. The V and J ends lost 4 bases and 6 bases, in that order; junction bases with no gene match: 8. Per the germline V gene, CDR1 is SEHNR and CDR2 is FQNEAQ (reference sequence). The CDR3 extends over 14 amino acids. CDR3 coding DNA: TGTGCCAGCAGCTCGACTAGCGAGTCGTCCGAGCAGTACTTC. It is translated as CASSSTSESSEQYF.

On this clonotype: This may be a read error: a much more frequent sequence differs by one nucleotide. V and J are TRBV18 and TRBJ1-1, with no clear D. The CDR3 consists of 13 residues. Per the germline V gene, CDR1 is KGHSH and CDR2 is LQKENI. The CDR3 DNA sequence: TGTGCCAGCTCACCACCTAACCAACCTGAACCTTTCTTT. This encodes CASSPPNQPEPFF.

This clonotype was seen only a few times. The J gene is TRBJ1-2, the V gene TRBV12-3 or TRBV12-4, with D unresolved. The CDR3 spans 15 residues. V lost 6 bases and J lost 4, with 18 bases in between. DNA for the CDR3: TGTGCCAGCAGGCCTATCATCTCCGGCGGCTATGGCTACACCTTC. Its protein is CASRPIISGGYGYTF.

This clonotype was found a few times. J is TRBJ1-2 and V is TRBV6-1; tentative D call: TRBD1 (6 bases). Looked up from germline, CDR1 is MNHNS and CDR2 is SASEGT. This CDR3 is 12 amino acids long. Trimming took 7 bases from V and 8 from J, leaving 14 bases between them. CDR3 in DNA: TGTGCCAGCACCTACGACAGGTTCGGCTACACCTTC. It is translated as CASTYDRFGYTF.

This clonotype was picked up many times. The CDR3 DNA follows: TGTGCCAGCAGTTACGACAGGCTCCAGCCCCAGCATTTT. Amino acids: CASSYDRLQPQHF. This sequence joins TRBV12-3 or TRBV12-4 and TRBJ1-5; weak D call: TRBD1 (6 bases). The CDR3 sequence is 13 residues long. The V gene lost 4 bases and the J gene lost 7 bases, with 11 bases spanning the gap.